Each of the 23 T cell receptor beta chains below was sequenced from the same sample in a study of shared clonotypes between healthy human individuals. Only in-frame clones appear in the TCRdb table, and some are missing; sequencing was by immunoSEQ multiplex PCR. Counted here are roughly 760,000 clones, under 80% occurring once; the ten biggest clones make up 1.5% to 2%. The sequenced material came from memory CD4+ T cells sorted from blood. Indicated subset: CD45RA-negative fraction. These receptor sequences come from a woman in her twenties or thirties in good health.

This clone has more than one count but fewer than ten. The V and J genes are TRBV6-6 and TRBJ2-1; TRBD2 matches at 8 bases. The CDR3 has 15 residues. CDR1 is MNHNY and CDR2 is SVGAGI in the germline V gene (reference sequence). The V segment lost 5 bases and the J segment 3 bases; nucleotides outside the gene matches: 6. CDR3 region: CASSPGTRGYNEQFF. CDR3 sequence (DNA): TGTGCCAGCAGTCCCGGGACTAGGGGCTACAATGAGCAGTTCTTC.

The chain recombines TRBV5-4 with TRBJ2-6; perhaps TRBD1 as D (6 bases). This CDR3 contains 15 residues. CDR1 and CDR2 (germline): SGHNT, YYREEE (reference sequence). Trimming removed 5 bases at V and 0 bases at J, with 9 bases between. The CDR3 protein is CASSKDSSGANVLTF. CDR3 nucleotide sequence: TGTGCCAGCAGTAAGGACAGCTCTGGGGCCAACGTCCTGACTTTC.

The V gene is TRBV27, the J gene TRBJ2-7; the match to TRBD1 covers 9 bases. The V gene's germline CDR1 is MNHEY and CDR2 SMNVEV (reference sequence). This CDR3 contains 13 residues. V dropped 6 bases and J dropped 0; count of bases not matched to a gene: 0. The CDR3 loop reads CASRGQGSYEQYF. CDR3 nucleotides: TGTGCCAGCAGGGGACAGGGCTCCTACGAGCAGTACTTC.

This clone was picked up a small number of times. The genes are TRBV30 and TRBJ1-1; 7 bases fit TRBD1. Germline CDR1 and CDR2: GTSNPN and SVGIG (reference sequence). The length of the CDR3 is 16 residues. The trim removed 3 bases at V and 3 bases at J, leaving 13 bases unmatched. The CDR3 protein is CAWRATGARRYTEAFF. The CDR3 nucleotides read TGTGCCTGGAGGGCAACAGGGGCAAGGCGGTACACTGAAGCTTTCTTT.

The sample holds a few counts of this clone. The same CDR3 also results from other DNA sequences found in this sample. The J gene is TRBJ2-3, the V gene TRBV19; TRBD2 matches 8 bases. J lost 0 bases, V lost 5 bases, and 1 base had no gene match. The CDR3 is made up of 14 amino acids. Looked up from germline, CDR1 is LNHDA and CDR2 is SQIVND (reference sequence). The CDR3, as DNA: TGTGCCAGTAGTGTAGCGGGAAGCACAGATACGCAGTATTTT. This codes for CASSVAGSTDTQYF.

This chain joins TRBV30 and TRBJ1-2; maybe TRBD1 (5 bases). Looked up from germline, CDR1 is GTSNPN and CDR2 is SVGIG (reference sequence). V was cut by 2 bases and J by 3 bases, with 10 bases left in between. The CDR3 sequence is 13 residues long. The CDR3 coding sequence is TGTGCCTGGAGTCTTCAGGGAGACTATGGCTACACCTTC. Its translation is CAWSLQGDYGYTF.

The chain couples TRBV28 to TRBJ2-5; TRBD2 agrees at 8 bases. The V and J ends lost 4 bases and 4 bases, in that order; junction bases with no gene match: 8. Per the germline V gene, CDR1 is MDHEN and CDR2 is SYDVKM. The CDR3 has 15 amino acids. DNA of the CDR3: TGTGCCAGCAGTTCGGGACTAGGGACCTTAGAGACCCAGTACTTC. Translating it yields CASSSGLGTLETQYF.

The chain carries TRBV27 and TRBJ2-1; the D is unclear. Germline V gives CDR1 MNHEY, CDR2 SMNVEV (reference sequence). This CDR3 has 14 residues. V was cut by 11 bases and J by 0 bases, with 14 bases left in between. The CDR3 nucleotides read TGTGCCGTCGCCCGGGTCAACTCCTACAATGAGCAGTTCTTC. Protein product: CAVARVNSYNEQFF.

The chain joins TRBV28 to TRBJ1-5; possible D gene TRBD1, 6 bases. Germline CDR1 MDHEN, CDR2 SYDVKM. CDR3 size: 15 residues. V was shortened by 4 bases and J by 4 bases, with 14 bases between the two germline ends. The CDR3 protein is CASSSGQRWNQPQHF. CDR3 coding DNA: TGTGCCAGCAGTTCGGGACAAAGATGGAATCAGCCCCAGCATTTT.

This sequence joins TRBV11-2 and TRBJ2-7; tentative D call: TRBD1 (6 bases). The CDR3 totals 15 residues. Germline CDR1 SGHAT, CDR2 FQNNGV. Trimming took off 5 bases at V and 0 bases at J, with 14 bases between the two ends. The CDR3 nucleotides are TGTGCCAGCAGCCCGCGGACAGAAAGCTCCTACGAGCAGTACTTC. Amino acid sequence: CASSPRTESSYEQYF.

The CDR3 loop is CASSLPRQGVTDTQYF. The CDR3 DNA is TGTGCCAGCAGTTTACCCAGACAGGGAGTGACAGATACGCAGTATTTT. V usage is TRBV28 and J usage is TRBJ2-3; 7 bases match TRBD1. Germline V gene sequence: CDR1 MDHEN, CDR2 SYDVKM. The CDR3 is made up of 16 amino acids. Trimming at V came to 2 bases and at J to 3 bases, leaving 8 bases not matched to a gene.

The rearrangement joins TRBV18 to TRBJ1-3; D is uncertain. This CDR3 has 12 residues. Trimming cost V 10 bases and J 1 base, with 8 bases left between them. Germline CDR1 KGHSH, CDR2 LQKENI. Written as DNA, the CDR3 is TGTGCCACCCGAGGATCTGGAAACACCATATATTTT. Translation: CATRGSGNTIYF.

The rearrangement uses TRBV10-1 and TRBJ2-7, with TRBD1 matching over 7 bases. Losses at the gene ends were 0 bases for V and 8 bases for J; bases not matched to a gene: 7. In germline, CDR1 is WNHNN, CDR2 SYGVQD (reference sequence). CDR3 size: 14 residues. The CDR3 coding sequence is TGCGCCAGCAGTGAGTCGCTGGAGACAGGGAAGCAGTACTTC. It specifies CASSESLETGKQYF.

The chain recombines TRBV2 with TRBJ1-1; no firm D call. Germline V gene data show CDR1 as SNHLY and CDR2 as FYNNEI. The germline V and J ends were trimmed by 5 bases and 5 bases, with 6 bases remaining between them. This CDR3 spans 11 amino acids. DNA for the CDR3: TGTGCCAGCAGTTACCAGACTGAAGCTTTCTTT. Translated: CASSYQTEAFF.

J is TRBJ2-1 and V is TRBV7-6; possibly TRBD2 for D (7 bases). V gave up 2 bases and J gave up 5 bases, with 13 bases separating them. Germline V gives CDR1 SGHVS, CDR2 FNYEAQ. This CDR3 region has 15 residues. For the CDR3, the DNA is TGTGCCAGCAGCTTAAGGGGGGGTTCGAACAATGAGCAGTTCTTC. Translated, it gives CASSLRGGSNNEQFF.

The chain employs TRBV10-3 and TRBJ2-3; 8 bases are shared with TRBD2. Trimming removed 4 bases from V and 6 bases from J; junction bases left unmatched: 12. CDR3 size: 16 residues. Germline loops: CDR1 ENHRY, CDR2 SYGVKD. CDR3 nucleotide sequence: TGTGCCATCAGTGTAGGGGCGGGAGGTTTCGCGGATACGCAGTATTTT. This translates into CAISVGAGGFADTQYF.

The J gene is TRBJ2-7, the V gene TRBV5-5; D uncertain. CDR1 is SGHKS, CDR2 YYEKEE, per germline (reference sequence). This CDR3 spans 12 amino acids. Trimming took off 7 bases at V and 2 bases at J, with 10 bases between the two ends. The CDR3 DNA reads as TGTGCCAGCGCCATTTCCGCCTACGAGCAGTACTTC. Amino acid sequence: CASAISAYEQYF.

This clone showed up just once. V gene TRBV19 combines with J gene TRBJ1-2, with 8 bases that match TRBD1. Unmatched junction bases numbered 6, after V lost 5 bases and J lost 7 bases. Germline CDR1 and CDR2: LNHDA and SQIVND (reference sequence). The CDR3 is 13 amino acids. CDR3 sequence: CASSGQGTSGYTF. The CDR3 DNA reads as TGTGCCAGTAGTGGACAGGGTACGAGTGGCTACACCTTC.

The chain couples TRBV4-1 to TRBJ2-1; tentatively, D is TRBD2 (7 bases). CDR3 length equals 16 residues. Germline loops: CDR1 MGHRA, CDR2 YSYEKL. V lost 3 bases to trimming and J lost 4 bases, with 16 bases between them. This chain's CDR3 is CASSQEGEGIYNEQFF. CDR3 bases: TGCGCCAGCAGCCAGGAGGGGGAGGGGATTTACAATGAGCAGTTCTTC.

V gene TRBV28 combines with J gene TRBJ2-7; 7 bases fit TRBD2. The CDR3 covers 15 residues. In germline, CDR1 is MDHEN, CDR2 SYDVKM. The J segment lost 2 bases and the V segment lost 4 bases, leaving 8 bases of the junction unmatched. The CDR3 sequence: CASSSIRDYPYEQYF. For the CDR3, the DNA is TGTGCCAGCAGTTCGATCCGGGACTATCCCTACGAGCAGTACTTC.

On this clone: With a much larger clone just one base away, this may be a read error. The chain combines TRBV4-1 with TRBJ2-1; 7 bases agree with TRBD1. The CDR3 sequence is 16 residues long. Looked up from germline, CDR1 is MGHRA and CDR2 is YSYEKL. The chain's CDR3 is CASSRDRDSGYNGQFF. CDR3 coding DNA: TGCGCCAGCAGCCGCGACCGGGACAGTGGGTACAATGGGCAGTTCTTC.

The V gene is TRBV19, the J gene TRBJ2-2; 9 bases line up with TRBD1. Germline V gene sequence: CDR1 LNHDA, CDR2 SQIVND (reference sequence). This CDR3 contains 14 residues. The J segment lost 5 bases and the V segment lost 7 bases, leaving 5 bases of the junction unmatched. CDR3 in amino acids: CASNRDRVTGELFF. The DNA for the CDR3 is TGTGCCAGTAACCGGGACAGGGTGACCGGGGAGCTGTTTTTT.

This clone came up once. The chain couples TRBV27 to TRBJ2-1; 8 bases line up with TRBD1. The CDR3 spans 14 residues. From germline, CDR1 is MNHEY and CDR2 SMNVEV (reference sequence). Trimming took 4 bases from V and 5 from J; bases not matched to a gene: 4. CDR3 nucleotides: TGTGCCAGCAGTTCCAGGGGGCGAAACAATGAGCAGTTCTTC. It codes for CASSSRGRNNEQFF.